The rows below give T cell receptor beta chains drawn from one sample of a study of blood T cell repertoires in COVID-19. Profiling relied on immunoSEQ multiplex PCR, and the TCRdb table lists in-frame clones only, not all of them. The sample has 150,000 or so clones, around 85% seen once. Sequenced sample: peripheral blood. Every receptor here comes from a man in his sixties with COVID-19, enrolled during active disease. The CDR3 runs from the conserved cysteine through the conserved F or W. The D gene is left open where the match is weak. The listing skips clone size in some rows; elsewhere it reads once, few, many or a size class.

D gene	clone size	V gene	J gene	CDR3 DNA	CDR3 protein
TRBD1	-	TRBV24-1	TRBJ2-2	TGTGCCACCAGTGTTGACAGGGTGGTGAACACCGGGGAGCTGTTTTTT	CATSVDRVVNTGELFF
-	-	TRBV27	TRBJ1-1	TGTGCCAGCAGTCCCCGAACCAGGGATAGCACTGAAGCTTTCTTT	CASSPRTRDSTEAFF
-	-	TRBV14	TRBJ2-7	TGTGCCAGCAGCCTTCAACAGGGCTTTGTCGAGCAGTACTTC	CASSLQQGFVEQYF
TRBD1	-	TRBV9	TRBJ2-7	TGTGCCAGCAGCGTAGGGGGGACAGGGTTTTACTACGAGCAGTACTTC	CASSVGGTGFYYEQYF
TRBD1	few	TRBV4-1	TRBJ1-1	TGCGCCAGCAGCCAAGCGGGGACAGGACCGAACACTGAAGCTTTCTTT	CASSQAGTGPNTEAFF
TRBD2	few	TRBV2	TRBJ2-1	TGTGCCGAAAAACAAGCGGGAGAAACTGAGCAGTTCTTC	CAEKQAGETEQFF
TRBD2	-	TRBV24-1	TRBJ2-3	TGTGCCACCAGTCAACCTCGAGCTAGCGGGAGGATAGATACGCAGTATTTT	CATSQPRASGRIDTQYF
-	-	TRBV5-1	TRBJ1-1	TGCGCCAGCAGCTTGGCTTACCGGACAGCCCCGAACACTGAAGCTTTCTTT	CASSLAYRTAPNTEAFF
-	-	TRBV5-1	TRBJ1-4	TGCGCCAGCAGCTTGGATTACTCAAATGAAAAACTGTTTTTT	CASSLDYSNEKLFF
TRBD1	-	TRBV7-9	TRBJ2-5	TGTGCCAGCAGCTCGACAGGGGGTCGAGAGACCCAGTACTTC	CASSSTGGRETQYF
-	few	TRBV4-3	TRBJ2-2	TGCGCCAGCAGCCAGCCGACAGGTCGGGTGGCCGGGGAGCTGTTTTTT	CASSQPTGRVAGELFF
-	-	TRBV5-6	TRBJ2-1	TGTGCCAGCGGGGAGAGCGGCCGGTACAATGAGCAGTTCTTC	CASGESGRYNEQFF
-	-	TRBV6-5	TRBJ1-1	TGTGCCAGCAGTTTTCTACGAGAGAACACTGAAGCTTTCTTT	CASSFLRENTEAFF
TRBD1	once	TRBV6-2/TRBV6-3	TRBJ2-5	TGTGCCAGCAGCCCAGGGGGAGAGACCCAGTACTTC	CASSPGGETQYF
-	-	TRBV27	TRBJ1-5	TGTGCCAGCAGTTTGACCGGGGTCCCTAGCAATCAGCCCCAGCATTTT	CASSLTGVPSNQPQHF
-	-	TRBV7-9	TRBJ2-6	TGTGCCAGCAGCGTTTTGGAGGGAGGGGCCAACGTCCTGACTTTC	CASSVLEGGANVLTF
TRBD2	many	TRBV11-3	TRBJ2-7	TGTGCCAGCAGCTTAGGTAGCGGGAGCTACGAGCAGTACTTC	CASSLGSGSYEQYF
TRBD1	-	TRBV18	TRBJ2-2	TGTGCCAGCTCACACCTCCGACAGGGACCGAACACCGGGGAGCTGTTTTTT	CASSHLRQGPNTGELFF
TRBD1	-	TRBV4-2	TRBJ2-1	TGTGCCAGCAGTACCCGGGACAGGGACTACAATGAGCAGTTCTTC	CASSTRDRDYNEQFF
-	-	TRBV7-8	TRBJ1-1	TGTGCCAGCAGTTTCCACAGGGAAGCTTTCTTT	CASSFHREAFF
TRBD2	-	TRBV4-2	TRBJ2-1	TGTGCCAGCAGCCGCACGCTTAGGACTAGCGGGAGCGGGGAAGGGACCTACAATGAGCAGTTCTTC	CASSRTLRTSGSGEGTYNEQFF
TRBD2	-	TRBV9	TRBJ2-5	TGTGCCAGCAGCGCCCCGGGACTAGCGGGGGTAGAGACCCAGTACTTC	CASSAPGLAGVETQYF
TRBD1	-	TRBV7-2	TRBJ2-3	TGTGCCAGCAGCAAACCGGGACAGGGCTTTGGCACAGATACGCAGTATTTT	CASSKPGQGFGTDTQYF
-	once	TRBV29-1	TRBJ2-1	TGCAGCGGGGATCCTAGTTGGGAGACCAATGAGCAGTTCTTC	CSGDPSWETNEQFF
-	-	TRBV4-1	TRBJ1-3	TGCGCCAGCAGCCAAGTAACAGCTGGAAACACCATATATTTT	CASSQVTAGNTIYF
TRBD2	once	TRBV5-1	TRBJ2-7	TGCGCCAGCAGCTTCGGGGGGAGCTCCTACGAGCAGTACTTC	CASSFGGSSYEQYF
-	once	TRBV3-1/TRBV3-2	TRBJ2-7	TGTGCCAGCAGCCAAATGGGGGGTACCTACGAGCAGTACTTC	CASSQMGGTYEQYF
TRBD2	-	TRBV4-3	TRBJ2-7	TGCGCCAGCAGCCAAGAGAAAGGCGGGAGCCCCTACGAGCAGTACTTC	CASSQEKGGSPYEQYF
TRBD1	-	TRBV6-5	TRBJ2-7	TGTGCCAGCAGCTACGGACAGGGCCCCTACGAGCAGTACTTC	CASSYGQGPYEQYF
TRBD1	-	TRBV5-6	TRBJ2-5	TGTGCCAGCAGCGCGGACAGGGGGTCGGGAGAGACCCAGTACTTC	CASSADRGSGETQYF
TRBD2	-	TRBV11-2	TRBJ2-3	TGTGCCAGCAGCTTGGGACTAATAGACACAGATACGCAGTATTTT	CASSLGLIDTDTQYF
-	-	TRBV4-2	TRBJ2-3	TGTGCCAGCAGCCAAGTTTCCCTAGCAGGCACAGATACGCAGTATTTT	CASSQVSLAGTDTQYF
-	-	TRBV18	TRBJ1-6	TGTGCCAGCTCACCACTGGACATGGGAGGCGGTTCACCCCTCCACTTT	CASSPLDMGGGSPLHF
TRBD1	-	TRBV2	TRBJ2-7	TGTGCCAGCTGCCAGACAGGGTTCGAGCAGTACTTC	CASCQTGFEQYF
-	-	TRBV6-5	TRBJ1-1	TGTGCCGTCAAATCTTCGGTCGCTGAAGCTTTCTTT	CAVKSSVAEAFF
-	once	TRBV7-9	TRBJ2-7	TGTGCCAGCAGCTTATGGCCTTCCTACGAGCAGTACTTC	CASSLWPSYEQYF
-	-	TRBV7-2	TRBJ1-1	TGTGCCAGCAGCTCGTCGACCCTCGGGACTGAAGCTTTCTTT	CASSSSTLGTEAFF
-	-	TRBV27	TRBJ2-3	TGTGCCAGCAGTTTATCGGGGAGTGGTACGCAGTATTTT	CASSLSGSGTQYF
TRBD2	-	TRBV10-3	TRBJ2-1	TGTGCCATCAGTGAGTCGCTGGCTAGCGGGGACACAAGGCAGTTCTTC	CAISESLASGDTRQFF
TRBD1	-	TRBV5-1	TRBJ2-1	TGCGCCAGCAGCCATCAGGGGGCTGGGAATGAGCAGTTCTTC	CASSHQGAGNEQFF
TRBD1	-	TRBV19	TRBJ1-5	TGTGCCAGCTCTCCCGGGACAGGGGGCTATCAGCCCCAGCATTTT	CASSPGTGGYQPQHF